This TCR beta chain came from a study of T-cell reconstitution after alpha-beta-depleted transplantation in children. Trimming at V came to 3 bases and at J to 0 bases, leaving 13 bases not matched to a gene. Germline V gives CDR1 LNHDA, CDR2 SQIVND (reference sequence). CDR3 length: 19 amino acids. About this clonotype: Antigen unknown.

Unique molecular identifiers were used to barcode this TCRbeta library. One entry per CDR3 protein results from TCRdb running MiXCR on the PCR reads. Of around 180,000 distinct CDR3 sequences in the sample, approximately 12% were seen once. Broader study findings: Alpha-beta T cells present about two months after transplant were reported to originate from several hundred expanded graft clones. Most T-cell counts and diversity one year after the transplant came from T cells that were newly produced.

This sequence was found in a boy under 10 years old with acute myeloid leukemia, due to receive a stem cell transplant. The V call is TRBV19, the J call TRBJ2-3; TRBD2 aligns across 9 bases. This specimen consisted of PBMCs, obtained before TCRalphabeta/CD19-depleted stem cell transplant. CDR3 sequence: CASSMLVAGVGWSTDTQYF. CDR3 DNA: TGTGCCAGTAGTATGTTGGTAGCGGGGGTTGGGTGGAGCACAGATACGCAGTATTTT.